The 2 T cell receptor beta chains below were found in one sample sequenced in a study of T-cell reconstitution after alpha-beta-depleted transplantation in children. TCRbeta library preparation incorporated unique molecular identifiers. TCRdb redid the calling of the PCR reads with MiXCR, one entry per CDR3 protein. This sample has about 98,000 distinct CDR3 sequences, with around 22% found just once. Material: PBMCs, obtained before TCRalphabeta/CD19-depleted stem cell transplant. The source is a boy aged 2 to 10 with acute lymphoblastic leukemia, due to receive a stem cell transplant.

This clonotype was counted ten times or more. The chain has TRBV20-1 and TRBJ2-1; either TRBD1 or TRBD2 may fit D (5 bases each). CDR3 length: 14 amino acids. Germline CDR1 is DFQATT and CDR2 is SNEGSKA (reference sequence). The V gene lost 6 bases and the J gene lost 0 bases, with 12 bases spanning the gap. The CDR3: CSARDGDSYNEQFF. In DNA, the CDR3 is TGCAGTGCCCGGGACGGGGACTCCTACAATGAGCAGTTCTTC.

The gene calls are TRBV28 and TRBJ2-7; TRBD2 agrees at 10 bases. The J segment lost 4 bases and the V segment lost 2 bases, leaving 2 bases of the junction unmatched. CDR1 is MDHEN, CDR2 SYDVKM, per germline. The CDR3 consists of 14 residues. The CDR3 here is CASSLRLAGYEQYF. DNA for the CDR3: TGTGCCAGCAGTTTAAGACTAGCGGGTTACGAGCAGTACTTC. Full variable domain (missing parts from reference TRBV28 and TRBJ2-7): DVKVTQSSRYLVKRTGEKVFLECVQDMDHENMFWYRQDPGLGLRLIYFSYDVKMKEKGDIPEGYSVSREKKERFSLILESASTNQTSMYLCASSLRLAGYEQYFGPGTRLTVT.